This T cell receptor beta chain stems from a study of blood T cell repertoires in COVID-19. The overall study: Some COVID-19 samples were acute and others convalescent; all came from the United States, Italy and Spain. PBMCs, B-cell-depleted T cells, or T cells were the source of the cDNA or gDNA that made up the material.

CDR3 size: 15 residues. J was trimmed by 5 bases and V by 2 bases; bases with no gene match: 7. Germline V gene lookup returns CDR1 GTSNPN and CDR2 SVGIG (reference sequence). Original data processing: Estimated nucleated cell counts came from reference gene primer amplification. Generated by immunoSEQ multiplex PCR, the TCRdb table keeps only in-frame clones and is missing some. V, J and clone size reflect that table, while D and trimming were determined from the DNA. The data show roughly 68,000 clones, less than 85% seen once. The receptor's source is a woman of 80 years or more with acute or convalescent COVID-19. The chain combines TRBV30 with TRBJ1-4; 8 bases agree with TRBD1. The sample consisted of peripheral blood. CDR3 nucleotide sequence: TGTGCCTGGAGTACACACAGGGGGGCGAATGAAAAACTGTTTTTT. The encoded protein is CAWSTHRGANEKLFF.